Below are 3 T cell receptor beta chains sequenced from a single sample in a study of T cells after yellow fever vaccination. One entry per CDR3 protein, called by TCRdb with MiXCR from the 5' RACE reads. The repertoire consists of about 400,000 distinct CDR3 sequences, with 11% occurring once and the leading ten covering 18%. Here the sequenced sample was PBMCs, taken on the day of the first yellow fever vaccination. The receptor set was obtained from a man between 18 and 29 years old who received the YFV17D yellow fever vaccine.

This clonotype came up many times. The rearrangement links TRBV6-2 or TRBV6-3 to TRBJ2-5, with no clear D. V was clipped by 6 bases and J by 7 bases, with 12 bases between them. This CDR3 region has 12 residues. Germline CDR1 MNHEY, CDR2 SVGEGT. The chain's CDR3 is CASSGPGGTQYF. Here the CDR3 DNA reads TGTGCCAGCAGCGGGCCTGGCGGGACCCAGTACTTC.

This clonotype was detected a few times. The gene calls are TRBV7-9 and TRBJ2-7, with 7 bases lining up with TRBD1. Germline V gene data show CDR1 as SEHNR and CDR2 as FQNEAQ (reference sequence). The trim removed 5 bases at V and 3 bases at J, leaving 1 base unmatched. CDR3 length equals 12 residues. The CDR3 reads CASSDRVYEQYV. The DNA for the CDR3 is TGTGCCAGCAGCGACAGGGTCTACGAGCAGTACGTC.

This clonotype was detected ten times or more. This sequence joins TRBV7-2 and TRBJ2-3, with a possible D match to TRBD1 (6 bases). The germline V and J ends were trimmed by 1 base and 4 bases, with 12 bases remaining between them. CDR1 is SGHTA and CDR2 is FQGNSA in the germline V gene. CDR3 length: 15 residues. In nucleotides, the CDR3 is TGTGCCAGCAGCTTAGTAGCTGGGGGCGCAGATACGCAGTATTTT. This sequence encodes CASSLVAGGADTQYF.